What follows is one TCR beta chain and its context. This table comes from immunoSEQ multiplex PCR, and its TCRdb copy is limited to in-frame clones, with some not included. Here the sample spans 130,000 to 150,000 clones, about nine tenths being singletons. These data originate in a study of blood T cell repertoires in COVID-19. About the study: Whether acute or convalescent, the COVID-19 samples came from the United States, Italy and Spain.

The specimen was PBMCs or T cells enriched from blood (not recorded which). This receptor was taken from a woman aged 40 to 49 who had been exposed to COVID-19.

The CDR3: CASSPFSQPQHF. CDR3 coding DNA: TGTGCCAGCAGTCCGTTTTCCCAGCCCCAGCATTTT. The J gene is TRBJ1-5, the V gene TRBV28; D gene unclear. Trimming left V 5 bases short and J 7 bases short, with 9 bases between. Germline V gene lookup returns CDR1 MDHEN and CDR2 SYDVKM. This CDR3 spans 12 amino acids.